Below, 30 T cell receptor beta chains from the same sample are listed, as sequenced in a study of T-cell reconstitution after alpha-beta-depleted transplantation in children. As it was prepared, the TCRbeta library received unique molecular identifiers. TCRdb itself ran the PCR reads through MiXCR, one entry per CDR3 protein. The sample shows about 300,000 distinct CDR3 sequences, over 9% of them seen only once. The sample here was PBMCs, taken before TCRalphabeta/CD19-depleted stem cell transplant. The receptor set was obtained from a boy under two years old with acute myeloid leukemia, due to receive a stem cell transplant.

This clonotype was observed at least ten times. The junction differs from germline at one of its ends, possibly a read error. The chain has TRBV29-1 and TRBJ2-1, with a weak D call TRBD2 (6 bases). Germline CDR1 and CDR2: SQVTM and ANQGSEA. CDR3 length equals 16 residues. The CDR3 region is CSANSGTREGPNQQFF. The DNA of the CDR3 is TGCAGCGCAAACTCCGGGACTCGAGAGGGGCCCAATCAGCAGTTCTTC.

This clonotype was picked up many times. The rearrangement uses TRBV27 and TRBJ1-5, with unresolved D. V dropped 10 bases and J dropped 6 bases, with 4 bases sitting between them. Germline V CDR1 and CDR2: MNHEY, SMNVEV (reference sequence). The CDR3 spans 9 residues. The CDR3 sequence: CANLQPQHF. CDR3 coding DNA: TGTGCCAATCTTCAGCCCCAGCATTTT.

Many counts were recorded for this clonotype. The genes are TRBV20-1 and TRBJ2-2; 7 bases agree with TRBD2. V lost 2 bases, J lost 4 bases, and 7 bases stayed unmatched. The CDR3 has 15 residues. Per the germline V gene, CDR1 is DFQATT and CDR2 is SNEGSKA (reference sequence). CDR3: CSARMRERTTGELFF. CDR3 nucleotide sequence: TGCAGTGCTAGAATGCGGGAGCGTACCACCGGGGAGCTGTTTTTT.

In DNA form, the CDR3 reads TGTGCCATCAGTCCCCAGGGAACCTTTGGCGGCTACGAGCAGTACTTC. This gives the protein CAISPQGTFGGYEQYF. This chain connects TRBV10-3 to TRBJ2-7, with a tentative D call TRBD1 (5 bases). The CDR3 consists of 16 residues. Germline CDR1 reads ENHRY; CDR2 reads SYGVKD. Trimming removed 5 bases at V and 3 bases at J, with 20 bases between.

The chain joins TRBV5-4 to TRBJ2-4, with TRBD2 identical over 11 bases. Losses at the gene ends were 0 bases for V and 6 bases for J; bases not matched to a gene: 14. The germline CDR1 and CDR2 sequences are SGHNT and YYREEE (reference sequence). The CDR3 extends over 19 amino acids. The CDR3 sequence is CASSLVSRIAGGPANIQYF. CDR3 DNA sequence: TGTGCCAGCAGCTTGGTCAGCCGTATAGCGGGGGGGCCGGCAAACATTCAGTACTTC.

There are many counts of this clonotype. The chain couples TRBV11-2 to TRBJ1-3; D is unresolved. CDR3 length equals 14 residues. Trimming shortened V by 4 bases and J by 2 bases, and 9 bases separated the two germline ends. CDR1 and CDR2 (germline): SGHAT, FQNNGV. The CDR3 DNA reads TGTGCCAGCAGCTACGGGATGGCTGGAAACACCATATATTTT. Protein product: CASSYGMAGNTIYF.

This clonotype occurred many times. This sequence joins TRBV7-2 and TRBJ2-7, with a possible D match to TRBD1 (8 bases). V was cut by 6 bases and J by 2 bases, with 17 bases left in between. Germline V CDR1 and CDR2: SGHTA, FQGNSA. This CDR3 has 15 residues. The CDR3: CASSPQGGPTYEQYF. The CDR3 DNA is TGTGCCAGCAGTCCACAGGGGGGGCCCACCTACGAGCAGTACTTC. Based on the CDR3 plus reference TRBV7-2 and TRBJ2-7, the full variable domain is GAGVSQSPSNKVTEKGKDVELRCDPISGHTALYWYRQSLGQGLEFLIYFQGNSAPDKSGLPSDRFSAERTGGSVSTLTIQRTQQEDSAVYLCASSPQGGPTYEQYFGPGTRLTVT.

The V and J genes are TRBV28 and TRBJ2-4; TRBD2 is a possible D gene (6 bases). V gave up 3 bases and J gave up 5 bases, with 14 bases separating them. Germline V gene sequence: CDR1 MDHEN, CDR2 SYDVKM. CDR3 length: 15 residues. The CDR3 sequence is CASSFAGGKENIQYF. The CDR3 DNA reads as TGTGCCAGCAGTTTTGCAGGAGGGAAAGAAAACATTCAGTACTTC.

This clonotype was counted at least ten times. The chain combines TRBV25-1 with TRBJ2-7; the D call may be TRBD1 or TRBD2 (5 bases each). Trimming cost V 6 bases and J 1 base, with 7 bases left between them. The germline CDR1 and CDR2 sequences are MGHDK and SYGVNS. The CDR3 runs to 12 residues. The chain's CDR3 is CASRRGSYEQYF. CDR3 DNA sequence: TGTGCCAGCAGGAGGGGTTCCTACGAGCAGTACTTC.

This clonotype was observed at least ten times. The chain couples TRBV7-2 to TRBJ2-5; TRBD1 aligns across 8 bases. The CDR3 runs to 14 residues. Germline trimming cut 1 base from V and 6 bases from J; bases unmatched to any gene: 4. Germline loops: CDR1 SGHTA, CDR2 FQGNSA. In nucleotides, the CDR3 is TGTGCCAGCAGCTTAGTCAGGGGGCGGAAGACCCAGTACTTC. Protein sequence: CASSLVRGRKTQYF.

This clonotype was detected only a few times. The chain recombines TRBV12-3 or TRBV12-4 with TRBJ2-2; no clear D. Trimming pared 7 bases from V and 5 bases from J, leaving 11 bases between. CDR3 size: 13 residues. The CDR3 sequence: CASNGFYTGELFF. CDR3 in DNA: TGTGCCAGCAATGGATTCTATACCGGGGAGCTGTTTTTT.

At least ten counts were recorded for this clonotype. This chain connects TRBV7-9 to TRBJ2-2; no clear D. The V gene lost 1 base and the J gene lost 8 bases, with 8 bases spanning the gap. Germline V lookup: CDR1 SEHNR, CDR2 FQNEAQ (reference sequence). The CDR3 length is 13 residues. CDR3 amino acids: CASSLGSVGELFF. CDR3 sequence (DNA): TGTGCCAGCAGCTTAGGGAGCGTTGGGGAGCTGTTTTTT.

V gene TRBV30 combines with J gene TRBJ1-1; D remains ambiguous. Germline-derived CDR1 and CDR2 are GTSNPN and SVGIG (reference sequence). The length of the CDR3 is 13 residues. V gave up 1 base and J gave up 7 bases, with 13 bases separating them. The CDR3 DNA sequence: TGTGCCTGGAGTGAGGAGGGTTTCGGTGAAGCTTTCTTT. The encoded protein is CAWSEEGFGEAFF.

This clonotype came up many times. The chain has TRBV5-1 and TRBJ2-7; D not certain. V was pared by 3 bases and J by 4 bases, with 14 bases between. The CDR3 sequence is 14 residues long. Germline CDR1 is SGHRS and CDR2 is YFSETQ. The CDR3 sequence: CASSSNQARYEQYF. The CDR3 bases are TGCGCCAGCAGCTCTAACCAGGCAAGGTACGAGCAGTACTTC.

Remarks on this clonotype: A much larger clone is a single base away; this may be a read error. This CDR3 fails to terminate in the conserved phenylalanine or tryptophan, so it likely reflects a read error. This chain uses TRBV12-5 with TRBJ1-1; tentatively, D is TRBD1 (5 bases). The CDR3 is made up of 14 amino acids. The V end lost 0 bases, the J end lost 6 bases, and 11 bases lay between the germline ends. Germline lookup yields CDR1 LGHNT and CDR2 FRNRAP. CDR3 in DNA: TGTGCTAGTGGTTTGGTCGGAGGGGTGGCTGAAGCTTTCTTA. Residues: CASGLVGGVAEAFL.

This clonotype has a count of ten or more. The chain carries TRBV12-3 or TRBV12-4 and TRBJ1-3, with D hard to call. Between the trimmed V and J ends, which lost 6 bases and 0 bases, there was a span of 18 bases. CDR3 length: 17 amino acids. The CDR3 spells CASSGPHGLLSGNTIYF. The CDR3 DNA reads TGTGCCAGCAGCGGCCCTCATGGACTACTCTCTGGAAACACCATATATTTT.

In this sample, this clonotype turned up many times. This chain connects TRBV28 to TRBJ2-7; no reliable D call. Per the germline V gene, CDR1 is MDHEN and CDR2 is SYDVKM. The CDR3 has 12 amino acids. V was pared by 6 bases and J by 2 bases, with 8 bases between. The CDR3 here is CASSLVAYEQYF. Here the CDR3 DNA reads TGTGCCAGCAGCTTAGTGGCCTACGAGCAGTACTTC.

This sequence joins TRBV7-6 and TRBJ2-6, with D tentatively TRBD1 (6 bases). Deletions cut 7 bases from V and 4 bases from J, with 11 bases between. Per germline, CDR1 SGHVS and CDR2 FNYEAQ. This CDR3 region has 14 residues. DNA of the CDR3: TGTGCCAGCACCCCCGGGACAGGGGCCAACGTCCTGACTTTC. Its translation is CASTPGTGANVLTF.

This clonotype was picked up many times. The chain combines TRBV2 with TRBJ2-2, with D unclear. Germline V gives CDR1 SNHLY, CDR2 FYNNEI. Between the trimmed V and J ends, which lost 6 bases and 5 bases, there was a span of 7 bases. This CDR3 spans 12 amino acids. The DNA for the CDR3 is TGTGCCAGCAGGCCAGATACCGGGGAGCTGTTTTTT. This sequence encodes CASRPDTGELFF. Looking up the rest from reference TRBV2 and TRBJ2-2 gives the full variable domain: EPEVTQTPSHQVTQMGQEVILRCVPISNHLYFYWYRQILGQKVEFLVSFYNNEISEKSEIFDDQFSVERPDGSNFTLKIRSTKLEDSAMYFCASRPDTGELFFGEGSRLTVL.

This clonotype was seen repeatedly, ten times or more. CDR3 loop: CASSGSLGQFF. DNA for the CDR3: TGTGCCAGCAGCGGCAGCTTGGGGCAGTTCTTC. The V call is TRBV9, the J call TRBJ2-1; the D is unclear. Per the germline V gene, CDR1 is SGDLS and CDR2 is YYNGEE. The CDR3 runs 11 residues. The germline V and J ends were trimmed by 3 bases and 12 bases, with 10 bases remaining between them.

This clonotype appeared many times. The V and J genes are TRBV6-2 or TRBV6-3 and TRBJ2-1; D is unclear. CDR3 length: 15 amino acids. In germline, CDR1 is MNHEY, CDR2 SVGEGT. Deletions cut 6 bases from V and 0 bases from J, with 12 bases between. The CDR3 is CASRLKGFSYNEQFF. The CDR3 bases are TGTGCCAGCAGACTTAAAGGGTTCTCCTACAATGAGCAGTTCTTC.

The V gene is TRBV2, the J gene TRBJ2-3; D uncertain. Trimming pared 2 bases from V and 2 bases from J, leaving 11 bases between. In germline, CDR1 is SNHLY, CDR2 FYNNEI. The CDR3 extends over 15 amino acids. The CDR3 nucleotides are TGTGCCAGCAGTGAAAGGGTTGCAGCCACAGATACGCAGTATTTT. Translated, it gives CASSERVAATDTQYF.

This clonotype was seen ten or more times. The chain is built from TRBV10-3 and TRBJ1-5; D unclear. Germline CDR1 and CDR2: ENHRY and SYGVKD. Trimming removed 0 bases from V and 3 bases from J, with 3 bases in between. The CDR3 runs 13 residues. The CDR3 coding sequence is TGTGCCATCAGTGAGTCCATCAATCAGCCCCAGCATTTT. This translates into CAISESINQPQHF.

This clonotype came up many times. The J gene is TRBJ2-5, the V gene TRBV7-9; 8 positions match TRBD2. This CDR3 has 15 residues. J was trimmed by 5 bases and V by 4 bases; bases with no gene match: 9. Germline values: CDR1 SEHNR, CDR2 FQNEAQ (reference sequence). The CDR3 loop reads CASSSIGLARETQYF. In nucleotides, the CDR3 is TGTGCCAGCAGCTCCATTGGACTAGCACGCGAGACCCAGTACTTC. The full variable domain, its missing parts supplied by reference TRBV7-9 and TRBJ2-5, is DTGVSQNPRHKITKRGQNVTFRCDPISEHNRLYWYRQTLGQGPEFLTYFQNEAQLEKSRLLSDRFSAERPKGSFSTLEIQRTEQGDSAMYLCASSSIGLARETQYFGPGTRLLVL.

The V gene is TRBV5-4, the J gene TRBJ2-1; 8 bases are a match to TRBD1. The CDR3 has 16 residues. V was clipped by 0 bases and J by 1 base; unmatched bases: 3. Germline V CDR1 and CDR2: SGHNT, YYREEE (reference sequence). CDR3 region: CASSLAGGRSYNEQFF. The CDR3 region has the DNA TGTGCCAGCAGCTTGGCAGGGGGCCGTTCCTACAATGAGCAGTTCTTC.

This clonotype was counted many times. V is TRBV6-5 and J is TRBJ2-1, with 11 bases lining up with TRBD2. The V and J ends lost 4 bases and 7 bases, in that order; junction bases with no gene match: 9. Germline V lookup: CDR1 MNHEY, CDR2 SVGAGI. The CDR3 has 16 amino acids. The CDR3 nucleotides read TGTGCCAGCAGTTCCCAAATAGCGGGAGGGAATAATGAGCAGTTCTTC. Its protein is CASSSQIAGGNNEQFF.

This clonotype was detected many times. V and J are TRBV3-1 and TRBJ2-7; D uncertain. Trimming left V 3 bases short and J 0 bases short, with 3 bases between. CDR1 and CDR2 from the germline V gene are LGHDT and YNNKEL (reference sequence). This CDR3 has 12 residues. DNA for the CDR3: TGTGCCAGCAGCCAGTTCTCCTACGAGCAGTACTTC. Protein: CASSQFSYEQYF.

This clonotype has ten or more counts. This chain connects TRBV11-2 to TRBJ1-3, with D tentatively TRBD1 (6 bases). Trimming took off 3 bases at V and 0 bases at J, with 9 bases between the two ends. CDR1 is SGHAT, CDR2 FQNNGV, per germline. This CDR3 is 15 amino acids long. CDR3 sequence: CASSFQGISGNTIYF. The CDR3 DNA reads TGTGCCAGCAGCTTTCAGGGGATCTCTGGAAACACCATATATTTT.

This clonotype was counted at least ten times. The chain links TRBV5-1 to TRBJ1-1; 9 nucleotides agree with TRBD1. CDR3 length: 13 amino acids. V lost 3 bases to trimming and J lost 4 bases; unmatched junction nucleotides: 1. Germline V CDR1 and CDR2: SGHRS, YFSETQ. CDR3 amino acids: CASSSGQGTEAFF. In DNA, the CDR3 is TGCGCCAGCAGCTCGGGACAGGGCACTGAAGCTTTCTTT.

At least ten counts were recorded for this clonotype. The rearrangement links TRBV9 to TRBJ2-1; TRBD2 matches 7 bases. V lost 0 bases and J lost 7; bases outside the gene matches: 1. In germline, CDR1 is SGDLS, CDR2 YYNGEE. CDR3 size: 13 residues. The CDR3 coding sequence is TGTGCCAGCAGCGTAGACGGGAGGAATGAGCAGTTCTTC. Residues: CASSVDGRNEQFF.